This TCR beta chain was identified in a study of CD8 T cells in ankylosing spondylitis. This clonotype was observed at least ten times. The antigen is undetermined. Library preparation for TCR beta used quantitative 5'-RACE with molecular barcodes. MiXCR, run by TCRdb on the 5' RACE reads, gives a single entry per CDR3 protein. The table shows some 130,000 distinct CDR3 sequences, with about 7% occurring only once. Study-level points and caveats: Within matched ankylosing spondylitis synovial fluid, disease-linked clones were reportedly significantly enriched. A number of the motif variants had already been described in reactive arthritis synovial fluid and blood.

The ends lost 4 bases at V and 8 bases at J; junction bases unmatched: 11. This CDR3 comprises 16 residues. Germline V CDR1 and CDR2: SGHRS, YFSETQ. The sequencing sample was made of blood, either unsorted or a sorted T cell fraction (not recorded which). The clonotype comes from a female donor with ankylosing spondylitis or in good health (not recorded which). This chain links TRBV5-1 with TRBJ2-2; TRBD1 agrees at 10 bases. The CDR3 region has the DNA TGCGCCAGCAGCGCGCCGGGACAGGGGTCGACGGGGGAGCTGTTTTTT. It yields the protein CASSAPGQGSTGELFF.